The clone carrying this T cell receptor beta chain was observed a single time. Its cognate antigen is unknown. The germline CDR1 and CDR2 sequences are SGHRS and YFSETQ. This CDR3 is 18 amino acids long. V lost 4 bases to trimming and J lost 2 bases; unmatched junction nucleotides: 16. The method was immunoSEQ multiplex PCR; TCRdb's version includes in-frame clones alone and lacks a portion of them. The sample has about 150,000 clones, 90% to 95% seen once. The data derive from a study of OX40 agonist ivuxolimab in advanced cancers. Study-wide points: CD8+ T cells averaged more expanded clones than CD4+. Clonal expansion by week 6 occurred in CD4+ and CD8+ blood T cells (at 0.1 to 3.0 mg/kg).

This chain uses TRBV5-1 with TRBJ2-3, with TRBD2 identical over 7 bases. The clonotype was recovered from an adult with an advanced solid tumor such as melanoma, head and neck, liver or kidney cancer. The sample was CD4+ or CD8+ T cells sorted from blood, taken in a trial of the OX40 agonist ivuxolimab. The CDR3: CASSPSPGGLTSTDTQYF. The CDR3 DNA sequence: TGCGCCAGCAGCCCATCTCCGGGAGGACTCACCTCCACAGATACGCAGTATTTT.